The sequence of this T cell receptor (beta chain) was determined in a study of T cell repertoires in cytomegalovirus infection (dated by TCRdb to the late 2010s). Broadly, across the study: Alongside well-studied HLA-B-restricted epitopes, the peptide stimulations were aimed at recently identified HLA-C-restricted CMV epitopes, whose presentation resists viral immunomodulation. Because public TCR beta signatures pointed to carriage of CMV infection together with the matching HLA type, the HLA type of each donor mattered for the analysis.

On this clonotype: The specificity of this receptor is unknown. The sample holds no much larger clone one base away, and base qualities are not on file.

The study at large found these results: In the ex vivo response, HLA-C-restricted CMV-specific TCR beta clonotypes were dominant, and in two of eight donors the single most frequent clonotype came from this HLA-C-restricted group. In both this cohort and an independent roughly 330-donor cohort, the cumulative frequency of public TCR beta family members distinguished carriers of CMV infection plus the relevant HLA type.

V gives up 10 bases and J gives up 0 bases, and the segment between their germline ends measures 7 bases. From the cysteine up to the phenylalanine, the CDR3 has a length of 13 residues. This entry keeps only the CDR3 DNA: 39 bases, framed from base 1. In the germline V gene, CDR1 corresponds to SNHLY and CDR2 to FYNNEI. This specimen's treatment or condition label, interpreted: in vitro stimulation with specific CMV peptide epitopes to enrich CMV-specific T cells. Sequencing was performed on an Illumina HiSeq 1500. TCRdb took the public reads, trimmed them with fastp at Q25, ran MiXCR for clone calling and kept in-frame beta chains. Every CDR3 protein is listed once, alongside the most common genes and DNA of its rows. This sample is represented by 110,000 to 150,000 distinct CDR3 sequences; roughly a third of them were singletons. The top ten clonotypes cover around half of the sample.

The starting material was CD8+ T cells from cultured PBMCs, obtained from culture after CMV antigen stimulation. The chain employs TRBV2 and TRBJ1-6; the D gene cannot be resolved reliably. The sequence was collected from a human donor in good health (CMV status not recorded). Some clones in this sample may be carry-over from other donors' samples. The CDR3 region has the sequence CANQNSYNSPLHF. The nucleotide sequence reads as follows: TGTGCCAACCAGAACTCCTATAATTCACCCCTCCACTTT.